This T cell receptor (beta chain) was documented in a study of blood T cell repertoires in COVID-19. Study background: Acute and convalescent COVID-19 samples came from the United States, Italy and Spain. T cells, B-cell-depleted T cells, or PBMCs supplied cDNA or gDNA.

Seattle-derived patients entered the study during active infection and were followed longitudinally. Per the study methods: Amplified reference gene primers provided the basis for estimating nucleated cell counts. Libraries were prepared by immunoSEQ multiplex PCR; TCRdb keeps only in-frame clonotypes and omits some of them. V, J and clone size reflect that table, while D and trimming were determined from the DNA. The table shows 250,000 to 350,000 clones, with about 85% occurring only once. V was pared by 5 bases and J by 3 bases, with 14 bases between. The CDR3 extends over 14 amino acids. The germline CDR1 and CDR2 sequences are SGHTA and FQGNSA.

The TCR originated in a human donor with COVID-19, enrolled during active disease. The donor label of this sample is uncertain. Source material: peripheral blood. The chain couples TRBV7-2 to TRBJ2-7; the D gene is possibly TRBD1 (6 bases). CDR3 sequence (DNA): TGTGCCAGCAGCCTTGGACAGACATTCTACGAGCAGTACTTC. Translation: CASSLGQTFYEQYF.